One sample yielded the 18 T cell receptor beta chains listed below, sequenced in a study of cytomegalovirus exposure and HLA in healthy donors. The protocol was immunoSEQ multiplex PCR, while the TCRdb copy is restricted to in-frame clones and leaves out a portion. The sample lists roughly 84,000 clones; approximately 90% were seen once. Sequenced: PBMCs. These receptors all stem from a man aged 25-45 years in good health and CMV-seronegative.

This clone was seen a single time. The rearrangement joins TRBV2 to TRBJ2-5; 10 bases line up with TRBD2. Per germline, CDR1 SNHLY and CDR2 FYNNEI. This CDR3 spans 16 amino acids. The V gene end was trimmed by 2 bases and the J gene end by 5 bases; junction bases not matched to a gene: 8. Here the CDR3 reads CASSERGSSGGETQYF. The CDR3 nucleotides read TGTGCCAGCAGTGAAAGAGGGTCTAGCGGGGGTGAGACCCAGTACTTC.

J is TRBJ2-5 and V is TRBV18, with D unresolved. Germline lookup yields CDR1 KGHSH and CDR2 LQKENI. This CDR3 has 12 amino acids. Trimming took 2 bases from V and 4 from J, leaving 5 bases between them. The CDR3 sequence: CASSPTSETQYF. CDR3 sequence (DNA): TGTGCCAGCTCACCAACATCAGAGACCCAGTACTTC.

This chain connects TRBV28 to TRBJ1-5; TRBD1 agrees at 12 bases. V lost 8 bases, J lost 6 bases, and 17 bases stayed unmatched. Germline V gene lookup returns CDR1 MDHEN and CDR2 SYDVKM. This CDR3 comprises 18 residues. The CDR3 DNA sequence: TGTGCCAGCCTGATACGGGGGGGACAGGGGGCCTCGGGTCAGCCCCAGCATTTT. Amino acids: CASLIRGGQGASGQPQHF.

This chain uses TRBV30 with TRBJ1-2; D unclear. V was clipped by 0 bases and J by 5 bases, with 16 bases between them. This CDR3 has 15 residues. In germline, CDR1 is GTSNPN, CDR2 SVGIG (reference sequence). The CDR3 DNA reads TGTGCCTGGAGTGTGTTGGAGGGCGCGGGGTATGGCTACACCTTC. As protein: CAWSVLEGAGYGYTF. Full variable domain (remainder filled in from reference TRBV30 and TRBJ1-2): SQTIHQWPATLVQPVGSPLSLECTVEGTSNPNLYWYRQAAGRGLQLLFYSVGIGQISSEVPQNLSASRPQDRQFILSSKKLLLSDSGFYLCAWSVLEGAGYGYTFGSGTRLTVV.

V and J are TRBV28 and TRBJ2-7, with D tentatively TRBD2 (6 bases). V dropped 7 bases and J dropped 0 bases, with 10 bases sitting between them. In germline, CDR1 is MDHEN, CDR2 SYDVKM. This CDR3 has 13 amino acids. CDR3 amino acids: CASMEGTSYEQYF. CDR3 DNA sequence: TGTGCCAGCATGGAGGGAACCTCCTACGAGCAGTACTTC.

The CDR3 nucleotides are TGCAGCGTTGAAGATAGGAGGACTAGCGGGAGCCCAGAGCAGTACTTC. Translation gives CSVEDRRTSGSPEQYF. The V and J genes are TRBV29-1 and TRBJ2-7, with TRBD2 matching over 13 bases. Germline V lookup: CDR1 SQVTM, CDR2 ANQGSEA. This CDR3 contains 16 residues. With V trimmed by 0 bases and J by 7 bases, 9 bases remained unmatched.

The CDR3 protein is CSASSTDTQYF. The DNA for the CDR3 is TGCAGTGCTAGCAGTACAGATACGCAGTATTTT. The chain joins TRBV20-1 to TRBJ2-3, with D unclear. Looked up from germline, CDR1 is DFQATT and CDR2 is SNEGSKA (reference sequence). CDR3 size: 11 residues. Trimming stripped 3 bases from V and 3 bases from J, with 4 bases between.

This sequence joins TRBV5-6 and TRBJ1-5; D might be TRBD1 (5 bases). CDR1 and CDR2 (germline): SGHDT, YYEEEE. CDR3 size: 16 residues. With 3 bases removed from V and 0 bases from J, the gap between germline ends came to 13 bases. The CDR3 reads CASSSRDSLSNQPQHF. The CDR3 DNA sequence: TGTGCCAGCAGCTCCAGAGACAGTCTTAGCAATCAGCCCCAGCATTTT.

This chain uses TRBV6-6 with TRBJ1-4, with D maybe TRBD1 (6 bases). Germline V gene data show CDR1 as MNHNY and CDR2 as SVGAGI (reference sequence). The CDR3 has 15 residues. V was pared by 6 bases and J by 0 bases, with 11 bases between. The CDR3 protein is CASSADRATNEKLFF. In nucleotides, the CDR3 is TGTGCCAGCAGCGCGGACAGAGCAACTAATGAAAAACTGTTTTTT.

CDR3 region: CASSLRQGSTQPQHF. For the CDR3, the DNA is TGTGCCAGCAGCTTAAGACAGGGGTCGACTCAGCCCCAGCATTTT. The rearrangement links TRBV7-6 to TRBJ1-5, with 8 bases that match TRBD1. V shed 2 bases and J 6 bases; nucleotides not matched to a gene: 6. This CDR3 comprises 15 residues. Germline V gene sequence: CDR1 SGHVS, CDR2 FNYEAQ.

As concerns this clone: The germline gene is not matched at one end of the junction; a read error may be the cause. This rearrangement joins TRBV7-7 to TRBJ2-5, with TRBD1 identical over 12 bases. Germline V gene data show CDR1 as SSHAT and CDR2 as FNYEAQ (reference sequence). The CDR3 is 15 residues long. CDR3 in DNA: TGTGCTAGCAGCCAGGGACAGGGGGCCGTGGCGACCCAGTACTTC. Residues: CASSQGQGAVATQYF. The whole variable domain, remainder taken from reference TRBV7-7 and TRBJ2-5, is GAGVSQSPRYKVTKRGQDVTLRCDPISSHATLYWYQQALGQGPEFLTYFNYEAQPDKSGLPSDRFSAERPEGSISTLTIQRTEQRDSAMYRCASSQGQGAVATQYFGPGTRLLVL.

This clone was detected once. This chain connects TRBV7-9 to TRBJ2-3; D is possibly TRBD1 (6 bases). V lost 5 bases, J lost 1 base, and 16 bases lay in between. Germline CDR1 is SEHNR and CDR2 is FQNEAQ (reference sequence). The CDR3 is 16 amino acids. CDR3 sequence: CASSIERGFGTDTQYF. CDR3 bases: TGTGCCAGCAGCATAGAGAGGGGGTTTGGCACAGATACGCAGTATTTT.

This sequence joins TRBV4-1 and TRBJ1-1; D call uncertain. The CDR3 spans 14 residues. V was trimmed by 1 base and J by 2 bases, leaving 8 bases between them. Germline V CDR1 and CDR2: MGHRA, YSYEKL. The CDR3 DNA sequence: TGCGCCAGCAGCCAAGGCGAGGGAAACACTGAAGCTTTCTTT. Encoded protein: CASSQGEGNTEAFF.

The rearrangement uses TRBV7-9 and TRBJ2-1; D call uncertain. The CDR3 consists of 15 residues. The V gene lost 8 bases and the J gene lost 6 bases, with 20 bases spanning the gap. Germline CDR1 and CDR2: SEHNR and FQNEAQ (reference sequence). CDR3 residues: CASSKPDSLVNEQFF. The CDR3 region has the DNA TGTGCCAGCTCGAAGCCTGATTCTTTGGTCAATGAGCAGTTCTTC. Complete variable domain (other parts from reference TRBV7-9 and TRBJ2-1): DTGVSQNPRHKITKRGQNVTFRCDPISEHNRLYWYRQTLGQGPEFLTYFQNEAQLEKSRLLSDRFSAERPKGSFSTLEIQRTEQGDSAMYLCASSKPDSLVNEQFFGPGTRLTVL.

J is TRBJ1-2 and V is TRBV10-2, with TRBD1 matching over 7 bases. CDR3 size: 11 residues. Unmatched junction bases numbered 3, after V lost 8 bases and J lost 6 bases. The germline gives CDR1 WSHSY, CDR2 SAAADI. The CDR3: CASGTDDGYTF. In DNA form, the CDR3 reads TGCGCCAGCGGGACAGATGATGGCTACACCTTC.

This sequence joins TRBV5-4 and TRBJ2-7; 7 bases are shared with TRBD1. J was trimmed by 5 bases and V by 0 bases; bases with no gene match: 8. Germline V CDR1 and CDR2: SGHNT, YYREEE (reference sequence). The CDR3 consists of 15 residues. In DNA form, the CDR3 reads TGTGCCAGCAGCTTGGCCCCCCTCACAGGGGACGAGCAGTACTTC. Its protein is CASSLAPLTGDEQYF.

The chain links TRBV28 to TRBJ2-1, with TRBD1 identical over 7 bases. The CDR3 spans 16 residues. Germline V CDR1 and CDR2: MDHEN, SYDVKM. V shed 4 bases, J shed 8 bases, and the junction held 14 bases outside the gene matches. The CDR3 loop reads CASSYAFGQVTHEQFF. Written as DNA, the CDR3 is TGTGCCAGCAGTTACGCCTTTGGACAGGTGACCCATGAGCAGTTCTTC.

This clone is a singleton in its sample. Other DNA sequences of this sample code for an identical CDR3. J is TRBJ2-3 and V is TRBV11-3; 8 bases fit TRBD1. The CDR3 loop spans 15 amino acids. Trimming took 1 base from V and 0 from J; bases not matched to a gene: 0. In germline, CDR1 is SGHNT, CDR2 YENEEA. The chain's CDR3 is CASSLGQGSTDTQYF. As DNA, the CDR3 is TGTGCCAGCAGCTTAGGACAGGGGAGCACAGATACGCAGTATTTT.